Listed here is a single T cell receptor (beta chain). The antigen is unknown. Germline-derived CDR1 and CDR2 are MGHDK and SYGVNS. Unmatched junction bases numbered 14, after V lost 1 base and J lost 4 bases. The CDR3 runs to 18 residues. This record comes from a study of OX40 agonist ivuxolimab in advanced cancers. Study-level information: Ivuxolimab, an antibody acting as an agonist of OX40 (CD134), was used to treat patients.

Study results and limitations: Clonal expansion by week 6 occurred in CD4+ and CD8+ blood T cells (at 0.1 to 3.0 mg/kg). In CD8+ T cells, expanded clones were on average more numerous than in CD4+.

Profiled with immunoSEQ multiplex PCR; TCRdb holds only in-frame clones, not every one. The sample lists over 50,000 clones, 75% to 90% occurring once. Sample: CD4+ or CD8+ T cells sorted from blood, taken in a trial of the OX40 agonist ivuxolimab. The genes are TRBV25-1 and TRBJ2-3, with 7 nucleotides matching TRBD2. This TCR was sampled from an adult with an advanced solid tumor such as melanoma, head and neck, liver or kidney cancer. The CDR3 is CASSEWGGSGALPDTQYF. CDR3 bases: TGTGCCAGCAGTGAATGGGGAGGGTCCGGGGCCCTCCCAGATACGCAGTATTTT.